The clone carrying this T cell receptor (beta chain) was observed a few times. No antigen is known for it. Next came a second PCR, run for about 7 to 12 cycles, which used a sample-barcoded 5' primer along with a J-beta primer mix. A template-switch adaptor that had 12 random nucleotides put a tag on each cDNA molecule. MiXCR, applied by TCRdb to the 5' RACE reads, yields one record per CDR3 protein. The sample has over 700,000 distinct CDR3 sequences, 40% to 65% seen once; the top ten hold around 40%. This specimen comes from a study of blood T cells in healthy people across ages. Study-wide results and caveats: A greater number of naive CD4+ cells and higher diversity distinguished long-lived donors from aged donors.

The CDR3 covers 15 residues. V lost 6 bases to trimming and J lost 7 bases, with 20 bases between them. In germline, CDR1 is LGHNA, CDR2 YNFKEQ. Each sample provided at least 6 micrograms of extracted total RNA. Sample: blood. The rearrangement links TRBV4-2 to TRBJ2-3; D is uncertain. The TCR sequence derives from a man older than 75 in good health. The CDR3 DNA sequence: TGTGCCAGCAGTCAAAGGGCCTACCCCATCCATACGCAGTATTTT. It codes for CASSQRAYPIHTQYF.